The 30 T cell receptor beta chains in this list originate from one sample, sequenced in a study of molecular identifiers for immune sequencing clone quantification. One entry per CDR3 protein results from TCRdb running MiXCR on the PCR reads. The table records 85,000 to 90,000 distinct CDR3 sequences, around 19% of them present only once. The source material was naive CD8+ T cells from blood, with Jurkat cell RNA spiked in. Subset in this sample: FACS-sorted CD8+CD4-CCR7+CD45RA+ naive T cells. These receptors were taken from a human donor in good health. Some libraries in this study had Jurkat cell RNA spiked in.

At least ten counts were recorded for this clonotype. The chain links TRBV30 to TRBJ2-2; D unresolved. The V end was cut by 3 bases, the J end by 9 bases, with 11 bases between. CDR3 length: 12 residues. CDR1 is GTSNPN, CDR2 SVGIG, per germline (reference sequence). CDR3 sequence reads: CAWSRVAWELFF. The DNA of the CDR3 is TGTGCCTGGAGCCGGGTGGCCTGGGAGCTGTTTTTT.

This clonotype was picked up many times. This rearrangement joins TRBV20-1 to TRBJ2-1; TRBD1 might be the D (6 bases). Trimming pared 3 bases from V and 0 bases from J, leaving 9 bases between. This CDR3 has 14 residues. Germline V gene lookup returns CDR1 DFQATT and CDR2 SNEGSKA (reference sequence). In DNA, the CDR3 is TGCAGTGCTAGGGACAGTTCCTCCTACAATGAGCAGTTCTTC. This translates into CSARDSSSYNEQFF.

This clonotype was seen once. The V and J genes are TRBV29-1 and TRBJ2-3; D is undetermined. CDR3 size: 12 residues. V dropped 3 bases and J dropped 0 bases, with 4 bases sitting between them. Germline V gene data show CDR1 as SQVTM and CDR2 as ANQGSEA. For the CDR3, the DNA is TGCAGCGTTGATGATAGCACAGATACGCAGTATTTT. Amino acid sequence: CSVDDSTDTQYF.

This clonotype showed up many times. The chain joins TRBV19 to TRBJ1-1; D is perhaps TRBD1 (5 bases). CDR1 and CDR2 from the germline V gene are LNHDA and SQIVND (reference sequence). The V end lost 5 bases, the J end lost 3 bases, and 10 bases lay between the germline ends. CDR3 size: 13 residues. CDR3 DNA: TGTGCCAGTAGTCCCTGGGGGTACACTGAAGCTTTCTTT. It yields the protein CASSPWGYTEAFF.

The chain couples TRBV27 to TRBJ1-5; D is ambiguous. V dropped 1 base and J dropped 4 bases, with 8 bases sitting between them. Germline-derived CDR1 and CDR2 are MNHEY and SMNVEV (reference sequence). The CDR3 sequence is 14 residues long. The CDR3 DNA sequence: TGTGCCAGCAGTTTATTGGCTCCTAATCAGCCCCAGCATTTT. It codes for CASSLLAPNQPQHF.

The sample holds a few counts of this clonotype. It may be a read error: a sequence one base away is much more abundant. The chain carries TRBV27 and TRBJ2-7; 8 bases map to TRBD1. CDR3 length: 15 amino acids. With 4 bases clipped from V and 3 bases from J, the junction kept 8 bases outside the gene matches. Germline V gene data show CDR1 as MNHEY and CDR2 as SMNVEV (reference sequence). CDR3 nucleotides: TGTGCCAGCAGTTCAACACAGGGGGTAAGCTACGAGCAGTACTTC. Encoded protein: CASSSTQGVSYEQYF.

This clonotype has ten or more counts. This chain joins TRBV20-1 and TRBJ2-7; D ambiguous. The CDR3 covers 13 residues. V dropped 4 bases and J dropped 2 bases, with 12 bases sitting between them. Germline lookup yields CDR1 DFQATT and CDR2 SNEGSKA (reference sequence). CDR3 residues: CSATGSTTYEQYF. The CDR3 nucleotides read TGCAGTGCTACTGGTAGTACCACCTACGAGCAGTACTTC.

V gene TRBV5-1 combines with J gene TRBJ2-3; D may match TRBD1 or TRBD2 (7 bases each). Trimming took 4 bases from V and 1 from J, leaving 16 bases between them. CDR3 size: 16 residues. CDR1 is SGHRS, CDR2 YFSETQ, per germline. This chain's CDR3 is CASSRRAGGGTDTQYF. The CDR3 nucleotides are TGCGCCAGCAGCCGAAGGGCAGGGGGGGGCACAGATACGCAGTATTTT.

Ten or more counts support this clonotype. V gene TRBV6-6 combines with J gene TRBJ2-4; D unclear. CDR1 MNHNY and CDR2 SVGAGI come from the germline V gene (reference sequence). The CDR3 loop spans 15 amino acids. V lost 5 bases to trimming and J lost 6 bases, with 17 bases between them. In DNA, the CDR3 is TGTGCCAGCAGTCCCGTGCGAGGAAAAATAAACATTCAGTACTTC. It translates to CASSPVRGKINIQYF.

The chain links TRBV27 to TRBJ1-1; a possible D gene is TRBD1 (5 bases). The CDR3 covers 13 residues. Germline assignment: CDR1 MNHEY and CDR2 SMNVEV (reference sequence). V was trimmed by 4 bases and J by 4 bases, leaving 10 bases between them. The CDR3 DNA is TGTGCCAGCAGTTGGGGGGGGTCCACTGAAGCTTTCTTT. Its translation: CASSWGGSTEAFF.

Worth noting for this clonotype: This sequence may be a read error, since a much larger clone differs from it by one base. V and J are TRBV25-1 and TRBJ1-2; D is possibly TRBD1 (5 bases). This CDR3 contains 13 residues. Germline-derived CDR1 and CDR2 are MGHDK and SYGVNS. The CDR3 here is CTSSDSPRYGYTF. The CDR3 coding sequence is TGTACCAGCAGTGACAGTCCTCGCTATGGCTACACCTTC.

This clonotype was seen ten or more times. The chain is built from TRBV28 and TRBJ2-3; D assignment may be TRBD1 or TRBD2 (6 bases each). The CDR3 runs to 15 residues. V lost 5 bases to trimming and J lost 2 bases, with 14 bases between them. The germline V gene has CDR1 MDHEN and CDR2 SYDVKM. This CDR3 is CASSAGHPNTDTQYF. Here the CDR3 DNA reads TGTGCCAGCAGTGCGGGACATCCGAACACAGATACGCAGTATTTT.

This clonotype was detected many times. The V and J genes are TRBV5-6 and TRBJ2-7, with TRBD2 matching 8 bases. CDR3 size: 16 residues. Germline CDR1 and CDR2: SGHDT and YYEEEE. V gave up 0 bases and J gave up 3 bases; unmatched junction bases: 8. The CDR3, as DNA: TGTGCCAGCAGCTTGGGGAGTAGCGGGGACTACTACGAGCAGTACTTC. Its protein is CASSLGSSGDYYEQYF.

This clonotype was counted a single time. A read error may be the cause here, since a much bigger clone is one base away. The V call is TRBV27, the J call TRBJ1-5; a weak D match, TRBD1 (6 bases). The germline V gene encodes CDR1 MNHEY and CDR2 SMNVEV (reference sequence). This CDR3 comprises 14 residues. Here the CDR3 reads CASSEHRVNQPRHF. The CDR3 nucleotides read TGTGCCAGCAGTGAGCACAGGGTTAATCAGCCCCGGCATTTT.

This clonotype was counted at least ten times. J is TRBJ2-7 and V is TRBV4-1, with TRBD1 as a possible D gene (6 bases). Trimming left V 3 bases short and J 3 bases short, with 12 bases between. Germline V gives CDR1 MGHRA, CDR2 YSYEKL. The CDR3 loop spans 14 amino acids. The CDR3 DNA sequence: TGCGCCAGCAGCCAGGATCAGGGGATCTACGAGCAGTACTTC. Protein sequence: CASSQDQGIYEQYF.

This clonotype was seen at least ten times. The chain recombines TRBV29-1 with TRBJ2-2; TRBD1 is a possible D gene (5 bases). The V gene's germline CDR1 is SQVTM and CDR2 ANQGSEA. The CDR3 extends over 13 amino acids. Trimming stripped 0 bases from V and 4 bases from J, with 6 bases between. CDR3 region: CSVEEGVTGELFF. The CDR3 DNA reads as TGCAGCGTTGAAGAAGGGGTCACCGGGGAGCTGTTTTTT.

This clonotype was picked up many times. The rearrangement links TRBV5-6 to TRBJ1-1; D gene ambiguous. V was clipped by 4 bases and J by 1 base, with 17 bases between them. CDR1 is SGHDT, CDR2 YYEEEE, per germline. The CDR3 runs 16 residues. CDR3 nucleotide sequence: TGTGCCAGCAGCCCTTTACTCGATACAGCGAACACTGAAGCTTTCTTT. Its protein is CASSPLLDTANTEAFF.

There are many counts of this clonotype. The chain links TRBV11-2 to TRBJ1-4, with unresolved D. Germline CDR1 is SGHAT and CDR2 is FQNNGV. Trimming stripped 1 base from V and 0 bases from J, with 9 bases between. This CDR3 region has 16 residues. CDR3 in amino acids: CASSLGVTATNEKLFF. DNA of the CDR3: TGTGCCAGCAGCTTAGGAGTAACTGCAACTAATGAAAAACTGTTTTTT.

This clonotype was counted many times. The CDR3 reads CASSYSWLAGVTDTQYF. CDR3 coding DNA: TGTGCCAGCAGTTACTCGTGGCTAGCGGGAGTAACAGATACGCAGTATTTT. The chain employs TRBV6-5 and TRBJ2-3, with 10 nucleotides matching TRBD2. CDR3 length: 17 residues. Per germline, CDR1 MNHEY and CDR2 SVGAGI. The V and J ends lost 0 bases and 3 bases, in that order; junction bases with no gene match: 6.

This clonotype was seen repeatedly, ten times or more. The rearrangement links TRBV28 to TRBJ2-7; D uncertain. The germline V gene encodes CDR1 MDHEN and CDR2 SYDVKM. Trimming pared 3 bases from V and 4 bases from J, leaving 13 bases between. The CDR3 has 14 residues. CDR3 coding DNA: TGTGCCAGCAGTTTTTTCCAGGATGGATACGAGCAGTACTTC. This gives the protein CASSFFQDGYEQYF.

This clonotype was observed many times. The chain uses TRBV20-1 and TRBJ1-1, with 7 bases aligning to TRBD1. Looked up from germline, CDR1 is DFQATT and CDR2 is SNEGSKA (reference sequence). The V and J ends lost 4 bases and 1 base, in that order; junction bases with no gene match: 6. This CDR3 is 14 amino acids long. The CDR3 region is CSAKYRGTNTEAFF. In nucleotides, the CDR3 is TGCAGTGCTAAATACAGGGGAACGAACACTGAAGCTTTCTTT.

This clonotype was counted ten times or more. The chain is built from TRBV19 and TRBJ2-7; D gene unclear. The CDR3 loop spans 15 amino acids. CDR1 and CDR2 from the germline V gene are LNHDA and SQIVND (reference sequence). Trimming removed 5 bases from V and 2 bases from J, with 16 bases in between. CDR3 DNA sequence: TGTGCCAGTAGTTTCCGGGCCCGCGGTACCTACGAGCAGTACTTC. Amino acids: CASSFRARGTYEQYF.

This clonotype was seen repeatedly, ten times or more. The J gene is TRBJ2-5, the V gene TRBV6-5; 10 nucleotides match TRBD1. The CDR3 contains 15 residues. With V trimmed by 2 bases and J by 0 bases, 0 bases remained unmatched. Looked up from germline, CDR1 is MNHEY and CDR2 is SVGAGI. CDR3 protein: CASSYGTGDQETQYF. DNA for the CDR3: TGTGCCAGCAGTTACGGGACAGGGGACCAAGAGACCCAGTACTTC.

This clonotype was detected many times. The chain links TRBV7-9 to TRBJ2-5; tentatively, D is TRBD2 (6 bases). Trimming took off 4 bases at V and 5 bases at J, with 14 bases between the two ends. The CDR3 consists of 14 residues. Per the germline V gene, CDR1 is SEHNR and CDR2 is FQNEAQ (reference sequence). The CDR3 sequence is CASSSSTGVETQYF. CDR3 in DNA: TGTGCCAGCAGCTCCTCGACGGGGGTCGAGACCCAGTACTTC.

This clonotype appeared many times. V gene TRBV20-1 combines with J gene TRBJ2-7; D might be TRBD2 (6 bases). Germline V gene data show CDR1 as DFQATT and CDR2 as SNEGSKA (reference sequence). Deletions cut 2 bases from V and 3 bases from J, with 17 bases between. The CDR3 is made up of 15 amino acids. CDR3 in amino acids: CSARPYERRDYEQYF. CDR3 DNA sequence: TGCAGTGCTAGACCTTACGAAAGGCGGGACTACGAGCAGTACTTC.

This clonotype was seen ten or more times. The DNA of the CDR3 is TGCAGCGTTATGCGGCCTAGCTCCTACAATGAGCAGTTCTTC. It is translated as CSVMRPSSYNEQFF. This chain uses TRBV29-1 with TRBJ2-1; D is undetermined. Trimming shortened V by 5 bases and J by 0 bases, and 11 bases separated the two germline ends. This CDR3 spans 14 amino acids. Germline V gene lookup returns CDR1 SQVTM and CDR2 ANQGSEA.

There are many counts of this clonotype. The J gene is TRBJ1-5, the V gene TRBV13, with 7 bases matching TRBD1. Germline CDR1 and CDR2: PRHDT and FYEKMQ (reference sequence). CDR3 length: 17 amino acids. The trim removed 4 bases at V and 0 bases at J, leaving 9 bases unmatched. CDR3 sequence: CASSSRTGPYSNQPQHF. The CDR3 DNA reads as TGTGCCAGCAGCTCCCGGACAGGACCTTATAGCAATCAGCCCCAGCATTTT.

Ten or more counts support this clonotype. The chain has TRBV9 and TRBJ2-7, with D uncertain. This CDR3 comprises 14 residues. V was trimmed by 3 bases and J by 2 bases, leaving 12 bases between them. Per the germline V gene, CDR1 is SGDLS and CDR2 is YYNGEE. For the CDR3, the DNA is TGTGCCAGCAGCGCCCGGCTGAGGACCTACGAGCAGTACTTC. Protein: CASSARLRTYEQYF.

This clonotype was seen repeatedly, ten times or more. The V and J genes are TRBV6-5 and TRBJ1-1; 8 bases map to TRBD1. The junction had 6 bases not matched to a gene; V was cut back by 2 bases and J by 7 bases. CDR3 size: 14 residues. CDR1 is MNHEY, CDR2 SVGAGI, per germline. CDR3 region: CASSYTGQGGEAFF. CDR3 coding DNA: TGTGCCAGCAGTTACACTGGACAGGGAGGTGAAGCTTTCTTT.

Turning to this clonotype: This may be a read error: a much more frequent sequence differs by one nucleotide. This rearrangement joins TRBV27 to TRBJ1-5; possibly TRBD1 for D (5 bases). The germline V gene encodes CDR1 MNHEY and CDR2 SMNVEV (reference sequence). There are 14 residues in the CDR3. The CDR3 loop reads CASSSGAGNQPRHF. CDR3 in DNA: TGTGCCAGTTCGAGTGGGGCAGGCAATCAGCCCCGGCATTTT.